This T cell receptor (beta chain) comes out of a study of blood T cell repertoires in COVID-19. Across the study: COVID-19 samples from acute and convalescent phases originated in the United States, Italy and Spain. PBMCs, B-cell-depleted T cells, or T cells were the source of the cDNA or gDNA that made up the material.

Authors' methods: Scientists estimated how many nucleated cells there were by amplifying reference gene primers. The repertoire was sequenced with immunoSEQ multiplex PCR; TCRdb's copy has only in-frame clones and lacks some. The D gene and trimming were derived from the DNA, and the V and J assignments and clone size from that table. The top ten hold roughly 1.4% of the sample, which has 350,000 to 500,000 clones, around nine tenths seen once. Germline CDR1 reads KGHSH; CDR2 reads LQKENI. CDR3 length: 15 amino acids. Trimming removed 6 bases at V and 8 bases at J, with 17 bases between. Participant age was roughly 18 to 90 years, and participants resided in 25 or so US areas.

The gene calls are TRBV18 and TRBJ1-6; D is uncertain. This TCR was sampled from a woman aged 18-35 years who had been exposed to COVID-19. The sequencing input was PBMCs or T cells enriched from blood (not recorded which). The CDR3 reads CASSPSRAEDSPLHF. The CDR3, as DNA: TGTGCCAGCTCCCCCTCTAGAGCGGAGGATTCACCCCTCCACTTT.